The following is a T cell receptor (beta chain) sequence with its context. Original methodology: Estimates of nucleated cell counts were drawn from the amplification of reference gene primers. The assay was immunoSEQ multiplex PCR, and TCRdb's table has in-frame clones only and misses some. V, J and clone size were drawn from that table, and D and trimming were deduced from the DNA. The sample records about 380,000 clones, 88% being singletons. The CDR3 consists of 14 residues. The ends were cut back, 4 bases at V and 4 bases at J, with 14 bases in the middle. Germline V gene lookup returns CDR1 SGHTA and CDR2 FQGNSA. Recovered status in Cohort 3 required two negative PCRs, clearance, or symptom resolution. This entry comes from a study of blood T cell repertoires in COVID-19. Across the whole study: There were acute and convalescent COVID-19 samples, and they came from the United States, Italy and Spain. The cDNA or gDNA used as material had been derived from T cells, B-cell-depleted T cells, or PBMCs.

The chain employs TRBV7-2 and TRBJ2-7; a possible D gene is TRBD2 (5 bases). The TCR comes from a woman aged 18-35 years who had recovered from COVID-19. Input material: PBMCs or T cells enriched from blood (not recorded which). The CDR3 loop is CASSYWGAAYEQYF. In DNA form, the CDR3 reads TGTGCCAGCAGCTACTGGGGAGCCGCTTACGAGCAGTACTTC.